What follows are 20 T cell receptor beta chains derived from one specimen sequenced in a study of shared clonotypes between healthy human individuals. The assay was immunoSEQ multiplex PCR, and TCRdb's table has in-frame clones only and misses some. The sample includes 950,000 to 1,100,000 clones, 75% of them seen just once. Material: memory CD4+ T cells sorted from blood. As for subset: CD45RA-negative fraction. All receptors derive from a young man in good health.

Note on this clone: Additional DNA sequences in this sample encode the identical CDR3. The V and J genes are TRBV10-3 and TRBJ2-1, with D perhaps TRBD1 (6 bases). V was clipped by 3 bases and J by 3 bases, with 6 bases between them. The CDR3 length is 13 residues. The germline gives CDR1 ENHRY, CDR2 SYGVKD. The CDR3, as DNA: TGTGCCATCAGTGAAGGGGGCTACAATGAGCAGTTCTTC. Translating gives CAISEGGYNEQFF.

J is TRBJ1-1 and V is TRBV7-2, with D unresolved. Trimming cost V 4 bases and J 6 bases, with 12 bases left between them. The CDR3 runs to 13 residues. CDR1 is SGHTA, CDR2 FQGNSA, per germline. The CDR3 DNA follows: TGTGCCAGCAGCTCGTGGAGCGACGCTGAAGCTTTCTTT. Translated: CASSSWSDAEAFF.

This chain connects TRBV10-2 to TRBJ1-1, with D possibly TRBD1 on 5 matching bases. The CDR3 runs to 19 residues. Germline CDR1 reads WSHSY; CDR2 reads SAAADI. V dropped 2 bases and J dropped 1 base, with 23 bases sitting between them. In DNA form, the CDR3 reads TGCGCCAGCAGTGAGGGGGCACAGTGGCAGGGCCGGGAGAACACTGAAGCTTTCTTT. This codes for CASSEGAQWQGRENTEAFF.

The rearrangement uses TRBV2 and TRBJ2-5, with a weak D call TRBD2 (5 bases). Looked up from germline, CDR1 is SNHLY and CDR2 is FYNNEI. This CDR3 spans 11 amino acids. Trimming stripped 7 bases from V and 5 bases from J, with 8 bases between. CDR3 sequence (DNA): TGTGCCAGCAACATAGCGGAGACCCAGTACTTC. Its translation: CASNIAETQYF.

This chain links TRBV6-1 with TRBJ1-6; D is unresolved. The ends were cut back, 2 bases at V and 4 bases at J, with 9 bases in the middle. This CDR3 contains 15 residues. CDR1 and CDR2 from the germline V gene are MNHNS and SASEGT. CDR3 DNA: TGTGCCAGCAGTGAATCGAGTGGATATAATTCACCCCTCCACTTT. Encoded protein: CASSESSGYNSPLHF.

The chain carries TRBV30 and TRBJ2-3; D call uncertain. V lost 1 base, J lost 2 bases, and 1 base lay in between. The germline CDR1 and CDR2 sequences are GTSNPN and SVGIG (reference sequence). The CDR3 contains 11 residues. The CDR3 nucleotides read TGTGCCTGGAGTGACACAGATACGCAGTATTTT. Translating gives CAWSDTDTQYF. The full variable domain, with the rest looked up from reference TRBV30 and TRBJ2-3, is SQTIHQWPATLVQPVGSPLSLECTVEGTSNPNLYWYRQAAGRGLQLLFYSVGIGQISSEVPQNLSASRPQDRQFILSSKKLLLSDSGFYLCAWSDTDTQYFGPGTRLTVL.

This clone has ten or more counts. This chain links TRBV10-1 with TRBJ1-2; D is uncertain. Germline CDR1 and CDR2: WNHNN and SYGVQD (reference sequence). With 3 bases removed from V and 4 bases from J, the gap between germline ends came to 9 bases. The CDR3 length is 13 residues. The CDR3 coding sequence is TGCGCCAGCAGTGATAGTTTAAGCTATGGCTACACCTTC. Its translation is CASSDSLSYGYTF.

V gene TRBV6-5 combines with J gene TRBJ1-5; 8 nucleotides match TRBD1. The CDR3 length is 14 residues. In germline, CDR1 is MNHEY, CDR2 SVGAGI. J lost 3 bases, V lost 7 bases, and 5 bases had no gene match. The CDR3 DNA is TGTGCCAGCAACCCAGGGGGCACCAATCAGCCCCAGCATTTT. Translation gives CASNPGGTNQPQHF.

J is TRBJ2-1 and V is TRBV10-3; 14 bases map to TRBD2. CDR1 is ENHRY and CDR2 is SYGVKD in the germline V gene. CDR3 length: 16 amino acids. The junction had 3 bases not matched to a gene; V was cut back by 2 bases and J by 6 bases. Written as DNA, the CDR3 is TGTGCCATCAGTGAGCCGACTAGCGGGAGGGGCAATGAGCAGTTCTTC. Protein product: CAISEPTSGRGNEQFF.

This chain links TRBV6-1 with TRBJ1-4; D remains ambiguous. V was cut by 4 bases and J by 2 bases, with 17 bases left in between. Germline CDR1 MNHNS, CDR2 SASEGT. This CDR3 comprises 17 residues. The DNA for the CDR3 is TGTGCCAGCAGTGCGATGGGGTTAGGAGGGACTAATGAAAAACTGTTTTTT. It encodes CASSAMGLGGTNEKLFF.

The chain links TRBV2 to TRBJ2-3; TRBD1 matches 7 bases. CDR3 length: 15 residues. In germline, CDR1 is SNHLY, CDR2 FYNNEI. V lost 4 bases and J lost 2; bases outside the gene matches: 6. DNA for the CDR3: TGTGCCAGCAGTGCTCGGACAGGCGTCACAGATACGCAGTATTTT. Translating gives CASSARTGVTDTQYF. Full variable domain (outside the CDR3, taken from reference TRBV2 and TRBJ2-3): EPEVTQTPSHQVTQMGQEVILRCVPISNHLYFYWYRQILGQKVEFLVSFYNNEISEKSEIFDDQFSVERPDGSNFTLKIRSTKLEDSAMYFCASSARTGVTDTQYFGPGTRLTVL.

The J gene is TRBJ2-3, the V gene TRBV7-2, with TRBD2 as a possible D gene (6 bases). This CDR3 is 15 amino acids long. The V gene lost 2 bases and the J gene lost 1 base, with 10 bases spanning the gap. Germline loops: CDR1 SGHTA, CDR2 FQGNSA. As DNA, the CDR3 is TGTGCCAGCAGCTTAAAGCCTAGCGGCACAGATACGCAGTATTTT. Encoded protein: CASSLKPSGTDTQYF.

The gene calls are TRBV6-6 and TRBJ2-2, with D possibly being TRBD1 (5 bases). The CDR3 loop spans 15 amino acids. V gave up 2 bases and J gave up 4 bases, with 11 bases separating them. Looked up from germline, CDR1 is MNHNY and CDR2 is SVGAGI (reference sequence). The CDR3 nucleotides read TGTGCCAGCAGTTACCCTCAGGGATCCACCGGGGAGCTGTTTTTT. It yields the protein CASSYPQGSTGELFF.

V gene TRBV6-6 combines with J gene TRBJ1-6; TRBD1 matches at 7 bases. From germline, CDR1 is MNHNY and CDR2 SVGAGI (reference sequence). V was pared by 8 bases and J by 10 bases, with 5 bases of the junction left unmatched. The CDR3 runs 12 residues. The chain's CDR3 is CASGTAGSPLHF. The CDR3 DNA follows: TGTGCCAGCGGGACAGCGGGATCACCCCTCCACTTT.

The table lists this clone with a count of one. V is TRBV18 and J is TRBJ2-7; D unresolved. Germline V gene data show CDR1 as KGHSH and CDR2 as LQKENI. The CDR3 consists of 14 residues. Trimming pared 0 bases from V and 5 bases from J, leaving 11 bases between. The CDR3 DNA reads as TGTGCCAGCTCACCACCTAAAAGGGTCCACGAGCAGTACTTC. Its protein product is CASSPPKRVHEQYF.

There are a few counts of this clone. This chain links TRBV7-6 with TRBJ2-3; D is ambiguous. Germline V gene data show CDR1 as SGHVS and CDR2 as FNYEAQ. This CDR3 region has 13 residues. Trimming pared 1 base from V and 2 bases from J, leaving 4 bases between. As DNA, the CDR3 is TGTGCCAGCAGCTTAGTCTACACAGATACGCAGTATTTT. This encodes CASSLVYTDTQYF. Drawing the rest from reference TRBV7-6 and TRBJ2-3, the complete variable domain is GAGVSQSPRYKVTKRGQDVALRCDPISGHVSLYWYRQALGQGPEFLTYFNYEAQQDKSGLPNDRFSAERPEGSISTLTIQRTEQRDSAMYRCASSLVYTDTQYFGPGTRLTVL.

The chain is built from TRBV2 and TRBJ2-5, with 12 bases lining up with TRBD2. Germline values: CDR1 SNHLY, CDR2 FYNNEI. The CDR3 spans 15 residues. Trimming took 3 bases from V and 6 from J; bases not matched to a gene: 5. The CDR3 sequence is CASSDRLAGVQTQYF. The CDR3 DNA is TGTGCCAGCAGTGATCGACTAGCGGGAGTCCAGACCCAGTACTTC.

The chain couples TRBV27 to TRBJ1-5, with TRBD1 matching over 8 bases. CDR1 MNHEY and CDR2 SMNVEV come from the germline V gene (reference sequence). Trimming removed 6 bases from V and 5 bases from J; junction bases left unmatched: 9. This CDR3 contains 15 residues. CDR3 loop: CASSIGQGSDQPQHF. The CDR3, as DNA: TGTGCCAGCAGCATCGGACAGGGATCAGATCAGCCCCAGCATTTT.

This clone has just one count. In nucleotides, the CDR3 is TGCGCCAGCAGCCTCATTAGCGGGGGTCATGAGCAGTTCTTC. As protein: CASSLISGGHEQFF. The chain carries TRBV5-1 and TRBJ2-1; 9 bases align to TRBD2. Looked up from germline, CDR1 is SGHRS and CDR2 is YFSETQ. The junction had 7 bases not matched to a gene; V was cut back by 4 bases and J by 8 bases. This CDR3 spans 14 amino acids.

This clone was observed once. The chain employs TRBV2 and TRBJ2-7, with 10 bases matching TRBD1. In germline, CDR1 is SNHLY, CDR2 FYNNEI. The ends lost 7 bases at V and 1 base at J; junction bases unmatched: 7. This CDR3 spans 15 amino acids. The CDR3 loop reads CASKWGGQGSYEQYF. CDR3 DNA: TGTGCCAGCAAGTGGGGGGGACAGGGGTCCTACGAGCAGTACTTC.